These T cell receptor beta chains were read from a single sample in a study of T-cell memory formation after mild COVID-19. TCRdb analysed the 5' RACE reads with MiXCR anew, one entry per CDR3 protein. The sample contains just over 300,000 distinct CDR3 sequences, less than 20% of which appear only once. The sample consisted of PBMCs or a T cell subset sorted from them (not recorded which). The receptor source for this set is a man younger than 35 who had mild COVID-19 (a few samples of this study predate the infection). Cell type and time point are not known. Both conserved end residues are part of each CDR3. The order of the fields is D gene, clone size, J gene, V gene, CDR3 protein, CDR3 DNA. D genes are given only for firm matches. Some rows have no size entry. The others give once, few or many, or a class for an expanded clone.

d_gene: NA; abundance: few; j_gene: TRBJ2-5; v_gene: TRBV29-1; CDR3aa: CSVGTLGLPQETQYF; CDR3nt: TGCAGCGTTGGGACGCTGGGACTCCCCCAAGAGACCCAGTACTTC
d_gene: NA; abundance: few; j_gene: TRBJ1-2; v_gene: TRBV6-2/TRBV6-3; CDR3aa: CASSPRIEGWGDGYTF; CDR3nt: TGTGCCAGCAGTCCCCGGATTGAGGGCTGGGGAGATGGCTACACCTTC
d_gene: NA; abundance: few; j_gene: TRBJ2-2; v_gene: TRBV6-5; CDR3aa: CASRMSGSPGELFF; CDR3nt: TGTGCCAGCAGGATGTCCGGATCCCCCGGGGAGCTGTTTTTT
d_gene: NA; abundance: NA; j_gene: TRBJ1-1; v_gene: TRBV12-3/TRBV12-4; CDR3aa: CASSLPSGTEAFF; CDR3nt: TGTGCCAGCAGTTTGCCCTCGGGGACTGAAGCTTTCTTT
d_gene: NA; abundance: few; j_gene: TRBJ2-3; v_gene: TRBV7-2; CDR3aa: CASSRWDSRSTDTQYF; CDR3nt: TGTGCCAGCAGCCGTTGGGATAGCCGGAGCACAGATACGCAGTATTTT
d_gene: NA; abundance: few; j_gene: TRBJ2-5; v_gene: TRBV20-1; CDR3aa: CSARDGAGWSQYF; CDR3nt: TGCAGTGCTAGAGATGGGGCAGGGTGGTCCCAGTACTTC
d_gene: NA; abundance: NA; j_gene: TRBJ1-6; v_gene: TRBV6-1; CDR3aa: CASSGGNSPLHF; CDR3nt: TGTGCCAGCAGTGGAGGGAATTCACCCCTCCACTTT
d_gene: NA; abundance: NA; j_gene: TRBJ2-5; v_gene: TRBV30; CDR3aa: CACHPGDQETQYF; CDR3nt: TGTGCCTGCCATCCCGGGGACCAAGAGACCCAGTACTTC
d_gene: TRBD1; abundance: NA; j_gene: TRBJ1-5; v_gene: TRBV6-2/TRBV6-3; CDR3aa: CATSGQDLPQHF; CDR3nt: TGTGCCACCTCGGGACAGGACCTCCCCCAGCATTTT
d_gene: NA; abundance: NA; j_gene: TRBJ1-3; v_gene: TRBV4-3; CDR3aa: CASSQDFLSSGNTIYF; CDR3nt: TGCGCCAGCAGCCAAGATTTCCTGAGCTCTGGAAACACCATATATTTT
d_gene: NA; abundance: NA; j_gene: TRBJ2-1; v_gene: TRBV28; CDR3aa: CASSSGVILYNEQFF; CDR3nt: TGTGCCAGCTCCTCGGGGGTGATCCTCTACAATGAGCAGTTCTTC
d_gene: NA; abundance: NA; j_gene: TRBJ2-2; v_gene: TRBV12-3/TRBV12-4; CDR3aa: CASSLADSPGELFF; CDR3nt: TGTGCCAGCAGTTTAGCGGACTCCCCCGGGGAGCTGTTTTTT
d_gene: NA; abundance: NA; j_gene: TRBJ2-7; v_gene: TRBV29-1; CDR3aa: CSVEDNRLRKQYF; CDR3nt: TGCAGCGTTGAAGATAACCGGTTGAGGAAGCAGTACTTC
d_gene: NA; abundance: NA; j_gene: TRBJ1-5; v_gene: TRBV4-3; CDR3aa: CASSQDALGPVSYSNQPQHF; CDR3nt: TGCGCCAGCAGCCAAGACGCGCTGGGACCGGTATCTTATAGCAATCAGCCCCAGCATTTT